The rows below give T cell receptor beta chains drawn from one sample of a study of T cell repertoires in aging, cancer and after chemotherapy. TCRdb reprocessed the multiplex PCR reads via MiXCR and lists one record per CDR3 protein. Of about 10,000 distinct CDR3 sequences detected, less than 30% appear once; the ten largest clones hold about 1.2%. The specimen sequenced was blood. These receptors were obtained from a human donor in good health. The conserved cysteine and the conserved F or W are not part of the CDR3 here.

V	J	CDR3
TRBV29-1	TRBJ2-3	SVDEDFSGGPDTQY
TRBV19	TRBJ2-1	ASSPRRAGANEQF
TRBV5-6	TRBJ2-1	ASSLPSGTYNEQF
TRBV15	TRBJ2-1	ATRGASNEQF
TRBV5-6	TRBJ2-5	ASSLGLGTGPRQTQY
TRBV5-1	TRBJ2-2	ASSWDRNTGELF
TRBV30	TRBJ2-7	AWTPEGGTRRGEQY
TRBV6-2/TRBV6-3	TRBJ2-3	ASSFEGGDTDTQY
TRBV12-3/TRBV12-4	TRBJ1-1	ASTMEMNTEAF
TRBV6-1	TRBJ2-3	ASSYSGAGGEGDTQY
TRBV20-1	TRBJ2-3	SAERDTQY
TRBV29-1	TRBJ2-7	SVEEREGYEQY
TRBV11-3	TRBJ2-7	ASIGYSPTYEQY
TRBV19	TRBJ2-7	ASSIGGRPYEQY
TRBV19	TRBJ2-7	ASTSAGGTRSYEQY
TRBV7-2	TRBJ2-5	ASSLEHTPGVGQY
TRBV30	TRBJ1-1	AWSVRLGGSGAF
TRBV24-1	TRBJ1-2	ATSDPYRGGYT
TRBV6-4	TRBJ2-3	ASSPRLAGGPNTQY
TRBV5-4	TRBJ1-4	ASSSRGRVGEKLF
TRBV6-5	TRBJ2-5	ASSPPLSGETQY
TRBV5-6	TRBJ1-2	ASSFWTGENGYT
TRBV6-4	TRBJ2-3	ASSDGAGSTDTQY
TRBV7-9	TRBJ2-1	ASSLAGPLVDEQF
TRBV21-1	TRBJ2-7	ASSTPGTGLYERY
TRBV6-4	TRBJ2-1	ASSDPGLAPPNEQF
TRBV18	TRBJ2-7	ASSDSPGQATYEQY
TRBV19	TRBJ1-2	ATSDGYGYT
TRBV28	TRBJ2-1	ASSLRTSGRANEQF
TRBV20-1	TRBJ2-7	SAGLYEGVQY
TRBV12-3/TRBV12-4	TRBJ2-1	ASSLGGNEQF
TRBV19	TRBJ1-1	ASSKRGLMNTEAF
TRBV18	TRBJ2-1	ASSPGNDEQF
TRBV7-9	TRBJ1-2	ASSLDRGGYT
TRBV5-4	TRBJ1-2	ASSPGLYGYT
TRBV5-5	TRBJ2-1	ASSLEGQGFIDEQF
TRBV24-1	TRBJ2-7	ATSDAGSGRNEQY